This T cell receptor (beta chain) was retrieved from a study of CD8 T cells in Susac syndrome. Notes on the study in general: None of the CD4+ T cell repertoires in Susac syndrome showed clonal expansion.

Points on this clonotype: No antigen is known for it.

The V gene lost 0 bases and the J gene lost 4 bases, with 8 bases spanning the gap. This CDR3 region has 14 residues. CDR1 is LGHNA and CDR2 is YNFKEQ in the germline V gene. With random hexamers, reverse transcription was performed on roughly 0.5 to 1 ug of RNA. TCRdb used MiXCR to reprocess the immunoSEQ multiplex PCR reads, holding one entry per CDR3 protein. The sample holds 150,000 or so distinct CDR3 sequences, 85% to 95% seen once. The origin of this receptor is a human donor with Susac syndrome. The sequenced sample was CD4+ T cells from PBMCs. The chain couples TRBV4-2 to TRBJ2-3; D is unresolved. The chain's CDR3 is CASSQDSSADTQYF. The CDR3 region has the DNA TGTGCCAGCAGCCAAGATTCTTCGGCAGATACGCAGTATTTT.